The 27 T cell receptor beta chains below were found in one sample sequenced in a study of blood T cell repertoires in COVID-19. Libraries were prepared by immunoSEQ multiplex PCR; TCRdb keeps only in-frame clonotypes and omits some of them. The sample consists of about 360,000 clones, 88% of them appearing once. Sequencing was performed on PBMCs or T cells enriched from blood (not recorded which). The receptors here all came from a woman aged 40 to 50 with acute COVID-19.

This rearrangement joins TRBV5-8 to TRBJ2-3, with TRBD1 as a possible D gene (6 bases). CDR1 is SGHTS and CDR2 is YDEGEE in the germline V gene. V lost 7 bases and J lost 2, with 11 bases in between. This CDR3 comprises 13 residues. The CDR3 reads CASRRQATDTQYF. For the CDR3, the DNA is TGTGCCAGCCGCCGACAGGCCACAGATACGCAGTATTTT.

This chain uses TRBV11-2 with TRBJ2-7, with 8 bases matching TRBD2. Germline V gene lookup returns CDR1 SGHAT and CDR2 FQNNGV. V lost 5 bases and J lost 0; bases outside the gene matches: 6. The CDR3 extends over 15 amino acids. In nucleotides, the CDR3 is TGTGCCAGCAGCCTCCCACTAGCGGCCTCCTACGAGCAGTACTTC. Protein sequence: CASSLPLAASYEQYF.

The chain uses TRBV4-2 and TRBJ1-2, with 7 nucleotides matching TRBD1. V gave up 2 bases and J gave up 0 bases; unmatched junction bases: 3. CDR1 LGHNA and CDR2 YNFKEQ come from the germline V gene. The CDR3 contains 15 residues. The CDR3 reads CASSQTTGTNYGYTF. The CDR3 nucleotides read TGTGCCAGCAGCCAAACGACAGGGACTAACTATGGCTACACCTTC.

This CDR3 is CATSSGGASYNEQFF. As DNA, the CDR3 is TGTGCCACTTCTAGCGGGGGGGCGTCCTACAATGAGCAGTTCTTC. The rearrangement uses TRBV19 and TRBJ2-1; 12 bases are shared with TRBD2. Germline V gene lookup returns CDR1 LNHDA and CDR2 SQIVND (reference sequence). V shed 10 bases and J 1 base; nucleotides not matched to a gene: 5. This CDR3 is 15 amino acids long.

This chain's CDR3 is CASSPGTGEFGYTF. The CDR3 DNA reads as TGTGCCAGCAGCCCCGGGACAGGGGAGTTCGGCTACACCTTC. This sequence joins TRBV3-1 (or the pseudogene TRBV3-2) and TRBJ1-2; 10 nucleotides agree with TRBD1. The ends lost 4 bases at V and 8 bases at J; junction bases unmatched: 7. This CDR3 comprises 14 residues. Germline loops: CDR1 LGHDT, CDR2 YNNKEL (reference sequence).

The chain recombines TRBV4-1 with TRBJ2-3; 9 nucleotides match TRBD2. The CDR3 sequence is 17 residues long. Unmatched junction bases numbered 7, after V lost 1 base and J lost 2 bases. Germline-derived CDR1 and CDR2 are MGHRA and YSYEKL. In DNA, the CDR3 is TGCGCCAGCAGCCAAGTGCCGCGGGGGGGCCACACAGATACGCAGTATTTT. Amino acid sequence: CASSQVPRGGHTDTQYF.

This chain's CDR3 is CASSPEEGEHQPQHF. The DNA for the CDR3 is TGTGCCAGCAGTCCGGAAGAGGGGGAGCATCAGCCCCAGCATTTT. The chain has TRBV27 and TRBJ1-5; maybe TRBD1 (6 bases). Trimming cost V 5 bases and J 5 bases, with 16 bases left between them. Germline values: CDR1 MNHEY, CDR2 SMNVEV (reference sequence). This CDR3 is 15 amino acids long.

The gene calls are TRBV12-5 and TRBJ2-2; tentatively, D is TRBD1 (6 bases). The CDR3 is 13 residues long. Trimming took off 6 bases at V and 5 bases at J, with 10 bases between the two ends. The germline CDR1 and CDR2 sequences are LGHNT and FRNRAP. The CDR3 DNA reads TGTGCTAGTGGACAGGGCGGTACCGGGGAGCTGTTTTTT. This sequence encodes CASGQGGTGELFF.

This clone has just a few counts. The genes are TRBV12-5 and TRBJ1-6; perhaps TRBD1 as D (6 bases). This CDR3 region has 14 residues. The germline V and J ends were trimmed by 1 base and 7 bases, with 8 bases remaining between them. In germline, CDR1 is LGHNT, CDR2 FRNRAP. The CDR3, as DNA: TGTGCTAGTGGTTTGGGGGACATAAATTCACCCCTCCACTTT. It encodes CASGLGDINSPLHF.

The rearrangement joins TRBV27 to TRBJ2-7; D unresolved. Germline lookup yields CDR1 MNHEY and CDR2 SMNVEV (reference sequence). The CDR3 has 16 residues. Trimming cost V 2 bases and J 5 bases, with 19 bases left between them. CDR3 loop: CASSLTEPAPSHEQYF. DNA for the CDR3: TGTGCCAGCAGTTTAACGGAGCCGGCCCCTTCCCACGAGCAGTACTTC.

The chain carries TRBV27 and TRBJ1-1, with unresolved D. CDR3 length: 13 residues. V lost 6 bases, J lost 5 bases, and 13 bases lay in between. The V gene's germline CDR1 is MNHEY and CDR2 SMNVEV (reference sequence). The CDR3 region has the DNA TGTGCCAGCAGGCCCCGACTTGGGACTGAAGCTTTCTTT. This sequence encodes CASRPRLGTEAFF.

As concerns this clone: Different DNA sequences within this sample yield the same CDR3. The rearrangement uses TRBV19 and TRBJ1-1; possibly TRBD1 for D (6 bases). V lost 3 bases and J 5 bases, leaving 10 bases between the germline ends. The germline gives CDR1 LNHDA, CDR2 SQIVND (reference sequence). The CDR3 contains 13 residues. The CDR3 DNA follows: TGTGCCAGTAGTATTGTAGGGGGAACTGAAGCTTTCTTT. It yields the protein CASSIVGGTEAFF.

The chain is built from TRBV5-1 and TRBJ2-3; the match to TRBD2 covers 9 bases. V lost 3 bases, J lost 4 bases, and 3 bases stayed unmatched. Germline V CDR1 and CDR2: SGHRS, YFSETQ. The CDR3 consists of 14 residues. In DNA, the CDR3 is TGCGCCAGCAGCTCGGCGGGGGGGCCAGATACGCAGTATTTT. It translates to CASSSAGGPDTQYF. The variable domain in full, with the rest retrieved from reference TRBV5-1 and TRBJ2-3, is KAGVTQTPRYLIKTRGQQVTLSCSPISGHRSVSWYQQTPGQGLQFLFEYFSETQRNKGNFPGRFSGRQFSNSRSEMNVSTLELGDSALYLCASSSAGGPDTQYFGPGTRLTVL.

This rearrangement joins TRBV5-8 to TRBJ1-2; TRBD1 matches at 7 bases. The ends lost 5 bases at V and 3 bases at J; junction bases unmatched: 7. The germline gives CDR1 SGHTS, CDR2 YDEGEE. The CDR3 is made up of 14 amino acids. CDR3 amino acids: CASSLTGTDYGYTF. For the CDR3, the DNA is TGTGCCAGCAGTTTGACAGGGACGGACTATGGCTACACCTTC.

In its sample, this clone was seen a few times. V usage is TRBV6-5 and J usage is TRBJ2-3, with 10 bases fitting TRBD2. Germline CDR1 reads MNHEY; CDR2 reads SVGAGI. The CDR3 sequence is 15 residues long. V was clipped by 6 bases and J by 3 bases; unmatched bases: 6. Here the CDR3 reads CASRVSGGATDTQYF. Here the CDR3 DNA reads TGTGCCAGCAGAGTAAGCGGGGGGGCTACAGATACGCAGTATTTT.

This chain links TRBV5-4 with TRBJ2-3; D is perhaps TRBD1 (5 bases). Germline CDR1 reads SGHNT; CDR2 reads YYREEE (reference sequence). Trimming stripped 4 bases from V and 2 bases from J, with 14 bases between. This CDR3 region has 15 residues. The CDR3 DNA reads as TGTGCCAGCAGCCCGGTTGGGGCGTACACAGATACGCAGTATTTT. It translates to CASSPVGAYTDTQYF.

The chain couples TRBV7-9 to TRBJ2-7; D not certain. The length of the CDR3 is 14 residues. V was shortened by 1 base and J by 0 bases, with 7 bases between the two germline ends. Germline CDR1 and CDR2: SEHNR and FQNEAQ (reference sequence). The CDR3 DNA sequence: TGTGCCAGCAGCTTAGAACGGAGCTCCTACGAGCAGTACTTC. As protein: CASSLERSSYEQYF.

In this sample, this clone turned up a few times. The chain uses TRBV2 and TRBJ1-6; D is unresolved. CDR1 and CDR2 from the germline V gene are SNHLY and FYNNEI. V shed 3 bases and J shed 7 bases, with 10 bases lying between them. The CDR3 extends over 14 amino acids. CDR3 nucleotides: TGTGCCAGCAGTGAGGAGCGGAGCAATTCACCCCTCCACTTT. Encoded protein: CASSEERSNSPLHF.

This clone was recorded a few times. The gene calls are TRBV10-3 and TRBJ2-1; 9 bases are shared with TRBD2. V lost 2 bases to trimming and J lost 10 bases; unmatched junction nucleotides: 12. Germline loops: CDR1 ENHRY, CDR2 SYGVKD. The CDR3 runs to 16 residues. The CDR3 nucleotides are TGTGCCATCAGTGAGACTCGCGGGGGGGCGATAGGAGAGCAGTTCTTC. Protein product: CAISETRGGAIGEQFF.

V usage is TRBV13 and J usage is TRBJ1-1, with 7 bases fitting TRBD1. The CDR3 spans 15 residues. The germline CDR1 and CDR2 sequences are PRHDT and FYEKMQ (reference sequence). Unmatched junction bases numbered 6, after V lost 4 bases and J lost 1 base. CDR3 sequence reads: CASSYGDSQNTEAFF. The CDR3 coding sequence is TGTGCCAGCAGCTACGGGGACAGCCAGAACACTGAAGCTTTCTTT.

This chain links TRBV6-5 with TRBJ2-7; 8 nucleotides match TRBD2. Trimming at V came to 0 bases and at J to 1 base, leaving 5 bases not matched to a gene. CDR3 length equals 16 residues. Germline loops: CDR1 MNHEY, CDR2 SVGAGI. The CDR3 DNA follows: TGTGCCAGCAGTTACTCCGGACTAGCTGGGTCCTACGAGCAGTACTTC. Residues: CASSYSGLAGSYEQYF.

The count of this clone is one. This chain links TRBV3-1 (or the pseudogene TRBV3-2) with TRBJ1-1; D gene uncertain. The CDR3 is made up of 13 amino acids. Trimming left V 1 base short and J 5 bases short, with 8 bases between. Germline V gene lookup returns CDR1 LGHDT and CDR2 YNNKEL (reference sequence). CDR3 sequence (DNA): TGTGCCAGCAGCCAAGCAAGGGAGACTGAAGCTTTCTTT. Amino acids: CASSQARETEAFF.

V is TRBV19 and J is TRBJ1-1; D is ambiguous. CDR1 and CDR2 (germline): LNHDA, SQIVND (reference sequence). Trimming took 7 bases from V and 10 from J, leaving 22 bases between them. The CDR3 runs to 14 residues. DNA for the CDR3: TGTGCCAGTACCGCTCCGGACGGTATTAGCGGAGCTTTCTTT. Its translation is CASTAPDGISGAFF.

The chain combines TRBV6-1 with TRBJ2-3; 7 bases fit TRBD1. J gave up 6 bases and V 1 base, and 1 base lay outside the gene matches. Germline CDR1 is MNHNS and CDR2 is SASEGT. This CDR3 region has 13 residues. The CDR3 is CASSEGTGDTQYF. The CDR3 DNA reads TGTGCCAGCAGTGAAGGGACAGGTGATACGCAGTATTTT.

The chain is built from TRBV7-9 and TRBJ2-5, with TRBD2 as a possible D gene (6 bases). The CDR3 is 18 amino acids. V lost 1 base to trimming and J lost 1 base, with 19 bases between them. Germline assignment: CDR1 SEHNR and CDR2 FQNEAQ (reference sequence). The CDR3 here is CASSLDRVVGGFQETQYF. CDR3 bases: TGTGCCAGCAGCTTAGACCGGGTGGTCGGGGGTTTCCAAGAGACCCAGTACTTC.

V and J are TRBV4-2 and TRBJ2-1; a possible D gene is TRBD2 (5 bases). Trimming removed 3 bases at V and 0 bases at J, with 15 bases between. CDR3 length: 17 residues. Germline CDR1 is LGHNA and CDR2 is YNFKEQ. CDR3 DNA: TGTGCCAGCAGCCACCCCGTCGGGGAGACCTCCTACAATGAGCAGTTCTTC. It specifies CASSHPVGETSYNEQFF.

This clone has a single count. The chain employs TRBV27 and TRBJ1-1; 7 nucleotides agree with TRBD1. V was pared by 0 bases and J by 5 bases, with 6 bases of the junction left unmatched. The germline V gene encodes CDR1 MNHEY and CDR2 SMNVEV (reference sequence). The CDR3 extends over 15 amino acids. CDR3 sequence (DNA): TGTGCCAGCAGTTTATCCCAGGGGGTAGGAACTGAAGCTTTCTTT. It codes for CASSLSQGVGTEAFF.